These T cell receptor beta chains were read from a single sample in a study of blood T cell repertoires in COVID-19. TCRdb's table, derived via immunoSEQ multiplex PCR, lists solely in-frame clones and lacks some. The sample records 450,000 to 500,000 clones, 70% to 90% being singletons. Specimen: peripheral blood. These receptors came from a human donor in a cohort sampled during active COVID-19. CDR3s include the opening cysteine and the closing phenylalanine or tryptophan. Each record gives: V gene, clone size, J gene, D gene, CDR3 DNA, CDR3 protein. A D gene is named only where the DNA matches it firmly. Some rows mark clone size as missing; the rest say once, few, many or name a class of expanded clone.

>TRBV15|NA|TRBJ2-7|NA
TGTGCCACCAGCAGAGGTCCGAGGTCACTTGGAACCTACGAGCAGTACTTC
CATSRGPRSLGTYEQYF
>TRBV5-1|NA|TRBJ1-5|NA
TGCGCCAGCAGCTTGGATGGGCAGTTTAACCAGCCCCAGCATTTT
CASSLDGQFNQPQHF
>TRBV5-6|NA|TRBJ2-7|NA
TGTGCCAGCAGTCTCCTCGACGAGCAGTACTTC
CASSLLDEQYF
>TRBV7-8|NA|TRBJ2-1|NA
TGTGCCAGCAGCGTGCCCAGGGGGGACTTCTACAATGAGCAGTTCTTC
CASSVPRGDFYNEQFF
>TRBV3-1/TRBV3-2|NA|TRBJ1-1|NA
TGTGCCAGCAGCCAAAGAACCCAACACGGGGAAGCTTTCTTT
CASSQRTQHGEAFF
>TRBV28|NA|TRBJ1-1|TRBD1
TGTGCCAGCAGTTTTTTTCAGGGGGAGAGTGAAGCTTTCTTT
CASSFFQGESEAFF
>TRBV7-6|NA|TRBJ2-5|NA
TGTGCCAGCAGCTCGGACTACAGGGGTTCCCAAGAGACCCAGTACTTC
CASSSDYRGSQETQYF
>TRBV29-1|NA|TRBJ1-3|TRBD1
TGCAGCGTTGAGGTGGGACAGGGTACTGGAAACACCATATATTTT
CSVEVGQGTGNTIYF
>TRBV15|NA|TRBJ2-3|TRBD2
TGTGCCACCAGCAGAGAGTCAGCGGGAGGGTATACGCAGTATTTT
CATSRESAGGYTQYF
>TRBV11-3|few|TRBJ2-7|NA
TGTGCCAGCAGCCCCACAGGGAATACCTACGAGCAGTACTTC
CASSPTGNTYEQYF
>TRBV19|NA|TRBJ2-5|TRBD1
TGTGCCAGTAGTTTTGGGACAGGGATGCAGGAGACCCAGTACTTC
CASSFGTGMQETQYF
>TRBV5-6|NA|TRBJ2-2|NA
TGTGCCAGCAGTGCATTAGCGTCCGGGGAGCTGTTTTTT
CASSALASGELFF
>TRBV6-5|NA|TRBJ2-7|TRBD2
TGTGCCAGCACGGGAGGTACGTCGGGAGAGCAGTACTTC
CASTGGTSGEQYF
>TRBV6-5|NA|TRBJ1-5|TRBD1
TGTGCCAGCAGTTCGACAGGGTTAAGCAATCAGCCCCAGCATTTT
CASSSTGLSNQPQHF
>TRBV6-5|NA|TRBJ2-1|NA
TGTGCCAGCGTCATGGCGGGGCCCAATGAGCAGTTCTTC
CASVMAGPNEQFF
>TRBV20-1|NA|TRBJ1-2|NA
TGCAGTGCCGGGACTCTATATGGCTACACCTTC
CSAGTLYGYTF
>TRBV5-4|NA|TRBJ1-2|TRBD1
TGTGCCAGCAGCTTGGATCAGACAGGGGGCGATGACTATGGCTACACCTTC
CASSLDQTGGDDYGYTF
>TRBV30|NA|TRBJ2-7|TRBD2
TGTGCCCTAACAGACAATAGCGGGATAAGTTACGAGCAGTACTTC
CALTDNSGISYEQYF
>TRBV19|NA|TRBJ2-3|TRBD2
TGTGCCAGTAGGGGACTAGCGGGATTTAGCACAGATACGCAGTATTTT
CASRGLAGFSTDTQYF
>TRBV5-6|NA|TRBJ1-6|NA
TGTGCCAGCAGCGCCCGAGGAGCGGGGTACTCACCCCTCCACTTT
CASSARGAGYSPLHF
>TRBV4-3|NA|TRBJ2-7|TRBD1
TGCGCCAGCAGCCACAATCCCGGACAGGGGGGCGAGCAGTACTTC
CASSHNPGQGGEQYF
>TRBV29-1|NA|TRBJ2-1|TRBD2
TGCAGCGTTGTATCCTTAGCGGGGCATGAGCAGTTCTTC
CSVVSLAGHEQFF
>TRBV27|NA|TRBJ2-1|NA
TGTGCCAGCAGTCCCCCCTCCGGCTACAATGAGCAGTTCTTC
CASSPPSGYNEQFF
>TRBV18|NA|TRBJ2-7|TRBD1
TGTGCCAGCTCAACGGGACAGGGGGGGTACGAGCAGTACTTC
CASSTGQGGYEQYF
>TRBV7-2|NA|TRBJ1-1|TRBD1
TGTGCCAGCAGCTTGGCAGGGGGGAACACTGAAGCTTTCTTT
CASSLAGGNTEAFF
>TRBV5-4|few|TRBJ2-2|TRBD2
TGTGCCAGCAGCGCGGGACTAGCGGGAGGGTTAGGGGAGCTGTTTTTT
CASSAGLAGGLGELFF
>TRBV7-7|NA|TRBJ2-5|NA
TGTGCTAGCAGCCTAGGGGGGGGCTTGCAAGAGACCCAGTACTTC
CASSLGGGLQETQYF
>TRBV5-6|NA|TRBJ1-3|NA
TGTGCCAGCAGCGGCACCGGGGAAGCCCCTGGAAACACCATATATTTT
CASSGTGEAPGNTIYF
>TRBV6-6|NA|TRBJ1-6|NA
TGTGCCAGCAGTTCGGATAATTCACCCCTCCACTTT
CASSSDNSPLHF
>TRBV9|NA|TRBJ1-5|TRBD1
TGTGCCAGCAGCGTACAGGGGGATCAGCCCCAGCATTTT
CASSVQGDQPQHF
>TRBV28|NA|TRBJ2-3|TRBD2
TGTGCCAGCAGCCAGAGAAAGCTAGCGGGAAGCACAGATACGCAGTATTTT
CASSQRKLAGSTDTQYF
>TRBV10-3|NA|TRBJ1-1|NA
TGTGCCACCCAGGGGATTTCTGAAGCTTTCTTT
CATQGISEAFF
>TRBV29-1|NA|TRBJ2-3|TRBD2
TGCAGCGTGGAAAACACTAAAGCGGGAGGGCCCCCAGATACGCAGTATTTT
CSVENTKAGGPPDTQYF
>TRBV19|NA|TRBJ1-1|NA
TGTGCCAGTAGTATCCAGGGTGATGTAAACACTGAAGCTTTCTTT
CASSIQGDVNTEAFF
>TRBV7-2|NA|TRBJ2-1|NA
TGTGCCAGCAGCTTGGTAGCACAGGCTGTCAATGAGCAGTTCTTC
CASSLVAQAVNEQFF
>TRBV3-1/TRBV3-2|NA|TRBJ2-7|NA
TGTGCCAGCAGCCCAATAAGGCAGGGTTTCGAGCAGTACTTC
CASSPIRQGFEQYF
>TRBV19|few|TRBJ1-4|NA
TGTGCCAGTAGTGGAGAGGCAGCAACTAATGAAAAACTGTTTTTT
CASSGEAATNEKLFF
>TRBV7-3|NA|TRBJ1-2|NA
TGTGCCAGCAGCTTAAACCGAGATAACTATGGCTACACCTTC
CASSLNRDNYGYTF
>TRBV30|NA|TRBJ2-7|TRBD2
TGTGCCTGGAGTCCTGGGGGAGCGGGAGACTACGAGCAGTACTTC
CAWSPGGAGDYEQYF
>TRBV30|NA|TRBJ2-5|NA
TGTGCCTGGAGTGACCGGTGGCAGGCGACCCAGTACTTC
CAWSDRWQATQYF
>TRBV9|NA|TRBJ2-5|TRBD2
TGTGCCAGCAGCGCCCGACTAGCGGGAGAAGAGACCCAGTACTTC
CASSARLAGEETQYF